This T cell receptor (beta chain) was identified during a study of CD8 T cells in Susac syndrome. This CDR3 region has 14 residues. With 6 bases removed from V and 5 bases from J, the gap between germline ends came to 19 bases. CDR1 and CDR2 (germline): DFQATT, SNEGSKA (reference sequence). RNA amounts of roughly 0.45 to 1 ug underwent reverse transcription with random hexamers. A single record per CDR3 protein comes from TCRdb applying MiXCR to the immunoSEQ multiplex PCR reads. The table shows under 200,000 distinct CDR3 sequences, with just under 95% occurring only once. This clonotype appeared once.

The origin of this receptor is a human donor in good health. The chain employs TRBV20-1 and TRBJ2-5; weak D call: TRBD2 (6 bases). The sample consisted of CD4+ T cells from PBMCs. CDR3 in amino acids: CSAPVLLGSETQYF. CDR3 sequence (DNA): TGCAGTGCACCCGTTCTCCTCGGGAGCGAGACCCAGTACTTC.